Below are 17 T cell receptor beta chains sequenced from a single sample in a study of T cell responses to AZD1222 COVID-19 vaccine. Repertoires were generated with immunoSEQ multiplex PCR, while TCRdb's copy carries only in-frame clones and drops some. Of some 81,000 clones in the sample, 80% to 90% were seen once. Source: peripheral blood, taken 28 days after the second AZD1222 dose. These receptors came from an adult who received the AZD1222 COVID-19 vaccine.

This sequence joins TRBV7-3 and TRBJ2-5; 7 positions agree with TRBD2. The V gene's germline CDR1 is SGHTA and CDR2 FQGTGA. V gave up 5 bases and J gave up 2 bases; unmatched junction bases: 8. The CDR3 runs to 15 residues. The CDR3 loop reads CASSLRAAGQETQYF. The CDR3 bases are TGTGCCAGCAGCCTCCGGGCAGCGGGACAAGAGACCCAGTACTTC.

The chain couples TRBV24-1 to TRBJ1-5; a weak D match, TRBD1 (6 bases). The germline gives CDR1 KGHDR, CDR2 SFDVKD. The CDR3 has 16 amino acids. The ends were cut back, 2 bases at V and 1 base at J, with 11 bases in the middle. The CDR3 bases are TGTGCCACCAGTGATTCCCAGGGGCCAAGCAATCAGCCCCAGCATTTT. It codes for CATSDSQGPSNQPQHF.

The chain recombines TRBV12-3 or TRBV12-4 with TRBJ1-2; 7 bases line up with TRBD1. V was clipped by 4 bases and J by 6 bases; unmatched bases: 5. The CDR3 runs to 13 residues. Here the CDR3 reads CASSSRGLDGYTF. DNA for the CDR3: TGTGCCAGCAGTTCAAGGGGGCTCGATGGCTACACCTTC.

The J gene is TRBJ1-5, the V gene TRBV5-6, with unresolved D. The CDR3 length is 14 residues. V was clipped by 2 bases and J by 4 bases, with 10 bases between them. Germline-derived CDR1 and CDR2 are SGHDT and YYEEEE. This CDR3 is CASSFGVGNQPQHF. In nucleotides, the CDR3 is TGTGCCAGCAGCTTTGGGGTAGGGAATCAGCCCCAGCATTTT. Looking up the rest from reference TRBV5-6 and TRBJ1-5 gives the full variable domain: DAGVTQSPTHLIKTRGQQVTLRCSPKSGHDTVSWYQQALGQGPQFIFQYYEEEERQRGNFPDRFSGHQFPNYSSELNVNALLLGDSALYLCASSFGVGNQPQHFGDGTRLSIL.

This clone was seen a few times. This sequence joins TRBV3-1 (or the pseudogene TRBV3-2) and TRBJ1-1; no clear D. The germline V gene has CDR1 LGHDT and CDR2 YNNKEL (reference sequence). This CDR3 has 13 residues. Trimming removed 1 base from V and 5 bases from J, with 8 bases in between. Here the CDR3 DNA reads TGTGCCAGCAGCCAAGGGACGGAAACTGAAGCTTTCTTT. It encodes CASSQGTETEAFF.

The rearrangement joins TRBV27 to TRBJ2-7; D might be TRBD2 (5 bases). CDR1 and CDR2 (germline): MNHEY, SMNVEV (reference sequence). The ends were cut back, 6 bases at V and 4 bases at J, with 19 bases in the middle. CDR3 length: 15 residues. For the CDR3, the DNA is TGTGCCAGCAGCTCCGCTAGGAAGCGGTCATACGAGCAGTACTTC. This codes for CASSSARKRSYEQYF.

This clone showed up just once. The chain's CDR3 is CASSYSPSYEQYF. The CDR3 DNA sequence: TGTGCCAGTAGTTACTCACCCTCCTACGAGCAGTACTTC. The J gene is TRBJ2-7, the V gene TRBV19; D call uncertain. Trimming took 5 bases from V and 0 from J, leaving 8 bases between them. The CDR3 is 13 residues long. Germline CDR1 is LNHDA and CDR2 is SQIVND (reference sequence).

The CDR3 DNA reads as TGTGCCAGCAGCTTAGAAGTAGCGGGTATATACGAGCAGTACTTC. Translated, it gives CASSLEVAGIYEQYF. The V and J genes are TRBV7-8 and TRBJ2-7; TRBD2 matches at 7 bases. Trimming cost V 1 base and J 4 bases; bases outside gene matches: 7. The V gene's germline CDR1 is SGHVS and CDR2 FQNEAQ. This CDR3 is 15 amino acids long. Combining the CDR3 with reference TRBV7-8 and TRBJ2-7 gives the whole variable domain GAGVSQSPRYKVAKRGQDVALRCDPISGHVSLFWYQQALGQGPEFLTYFQNEAQLDKSGLPSDRFFAERPEGSVSTLKIQRTQQEDSAVYLCASSLEVAGIYEQYFGPGTRLTVT.

The chain couples TRBV28 to TRBJ2-7; 9 nucleotides agree with TRBD1. Germline CDR1 and CDR2: MDHEN and SYDVKM. V was pared by 6 bases and J by 1 base, with 13 bases of the junction left unmatched. This CDR3 has 17 residues. CDR3 residues: CASRTPWGDRGSYEQYF. As DNA, the CDR3 is TGTGCCAGCAGAACGCCTTGGGGAGACAGGGGGTCCTACGAGCAGTACTTC.

The V and J genes are TRBV5-1 and TRBJ1-4, with D perhaps TRBD1 (6 bases). This CDR3 has 14 residues. Germline V gene data show CDR1 as SGHRS and CDR2 as YFSETQ. The V end was cut by 2 bases, the J end by 8 bases, with 13 bases between. The CDR3 sequence is CASSFTGMPEKLFF. CDR3 sequence (DNA): TGCGCCAGCAGCTTCACAGGGATGCCCGAAAAACTGTTTTTT.

The chain combines TRBV11-2 with TRBJ2-7; D uncertain. The CDR3 is made up of 16 amino acids. V was shortened by 4 bases and J by 2 bases, with 18 bases between the two germline ends. From germline, CDR1 is SGHAT and CDR2 FQNNGV. The DNA of the CDR3 is TGTGCCAGCAGCTCCACAATTGGCTCTAGTCCCTACGAGCAGTACTTC. It is translated as CASSSTIGSSPYEQYF.

This chain joins TRBV20-1 and TRBJ2-1; no reliable D call. The CDR3 runs 11 residues. Between the trimmed V and J ends, which lost 2 bases and 8 bases, there was a span of 7 bases. Germline loops: CDR1 DFQATT, CDR2 SNEGSKA (reference sequence). CDR3 sequence reads: CSARPVDEQFF. CDR3 DNA: TGCAGTGCTAGACCCGTGGATGAGCAGTTCTTC.

In DNA, the CDR3 is TGTGCCAGCAGTTTATGGGGGGCGAACTCTGGAAACACCATATATTTT. Translation: CASSLWGANSGNTIYF. The chain couples TRBV28 to TRBJ1-3, with a possible D match to TRBD1 (6 bases). Per the germline V gene, CDR1 is MDHEN and CDR2 is SYDVKM. There are 16 residues in the CDR3. V lost 0 bases, J lost 0 bases, and 9 bases lay in between.

The V call is TRBV7-9, the J call TRBJ1-4; D perhaps matches TRBD1 (6 bases). The CDR3 loop spans 15 amino acids. The V gene's germline CDR1 is SEHNR and CDR2 FQNEAQ (reference sequence). Trimming left V 5 bases short and J 7 bases short, with 17 bases between. The CDR3 here is CASSTSRGAGEKLFF. CDR3 sequence (DNA): TGTGCCAGCAGCACCTCTCGGGGGGCGGGTGAAAAACTGTTTTTT.

The rearrangement uses TRBV25-1 and TRBJ1-1; no firm D call. Trimming took off 1 base at V and 6 bases at J, with 3 bases between the two ends. The CDR3 has 11 amino acids. Germline CDR1 reads MGHDK; CDR2 reads SYGVNS. In DNA, the CDR3 is TGTGCCAGCAGTGAATTAGCTGAAGCTTTCTTT. Protein sequence: CASSELAEAFF.

This rearrangement joins TRBV18 to TRBJ1-4; weak D call: TRBD1 (6 bases). This CDR3 region has 14 residues. Germline-derived CDR1 and CDR2 are KGHSH and LQKENI. V shed 3 bases and J shed 5 bases, with 10 bases lying between them. This chain's CDR3 is CASSPGGGNEKLFF. DNA for the CDR3: TGTGCCAGCTCACCGGGAGGGGGAAATGAAAAACTGTTTTTT.

The chain carries TRBV2 and TRBJ1-1; TRBD1 matches 8 bases. The CDR3 is 12 amino acids. Germline V gene lookup returns CDR1 SNHLY and CDR2 FYNNEI. The trim removed 5 bases at V and 5 bases at J, leaving 1 base unmatched. The CDR3 sequence is CASSRQGTEAFF. CDR3 nucleotides: TGTGCCAGCAGTAGACAGGGGACTGAAGCTTTCTTT.